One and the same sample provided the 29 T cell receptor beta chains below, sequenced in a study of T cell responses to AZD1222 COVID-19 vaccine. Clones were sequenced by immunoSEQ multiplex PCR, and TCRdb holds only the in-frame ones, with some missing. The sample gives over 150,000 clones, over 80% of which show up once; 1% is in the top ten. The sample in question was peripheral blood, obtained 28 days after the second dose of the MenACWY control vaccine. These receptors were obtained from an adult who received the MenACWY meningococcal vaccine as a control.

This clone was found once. CDR3 nucleotides: TGTGCCAGCAGCCAAGGACTTCGGGAGACCCAGTACTTC. It codes for CASSQGLRETQYF. This sequence joins TRBV14 and TRBJ2-5; D gene uncertain. Between the trimmed V and J ends, which lost 1 base and 5 bases, there was a span of 8 bases. The CDR3 spans 13 residues. Looked up from germline, CDR1 is SGHDN and CDR2 is FVKESK.

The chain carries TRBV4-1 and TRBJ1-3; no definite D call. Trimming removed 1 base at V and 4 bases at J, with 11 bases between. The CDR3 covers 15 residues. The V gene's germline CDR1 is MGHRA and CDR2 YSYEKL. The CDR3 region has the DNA TGCGCCAGCAGCCAAGGCAATGCTCTGGGAAACACCATATATTTT. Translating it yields CASSQGNALGNTIYF.

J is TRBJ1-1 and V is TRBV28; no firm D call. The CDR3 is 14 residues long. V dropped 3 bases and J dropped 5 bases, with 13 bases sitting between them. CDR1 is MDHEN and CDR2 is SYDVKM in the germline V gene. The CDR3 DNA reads TGTGCCAGCAGTTTGGCAGGTTCGGGGACTGAAGCTTTCTTT. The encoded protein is CASSLAGSGTEAFF.

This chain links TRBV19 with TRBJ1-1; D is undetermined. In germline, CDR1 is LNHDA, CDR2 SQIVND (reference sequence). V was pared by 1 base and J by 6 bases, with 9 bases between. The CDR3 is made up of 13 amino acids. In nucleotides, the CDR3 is TGTGCCAGTAGTATAGGATTACCTTCTGAAGCTTTCTTT. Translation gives CASSIGLPSEAFF. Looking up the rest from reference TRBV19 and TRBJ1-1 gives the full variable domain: DGGITQSPKYLFRKEGQNVTLSCEQNLNHDAMYWYRQDPGQGLRLIYYSQIVNDFQKGDIAEGYSVSREKKESFPLTVTSAQKNPTAFYLCASSIGLPSEAFFGQGTRLTVV.

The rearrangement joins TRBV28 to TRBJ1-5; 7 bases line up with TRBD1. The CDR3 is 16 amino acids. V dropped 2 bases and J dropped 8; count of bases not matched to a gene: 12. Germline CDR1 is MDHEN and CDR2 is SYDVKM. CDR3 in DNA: TGTGCCAGCAGTTTAACGCGGGACAGTGGTTCCAAGCCCCAGCATTTT. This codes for CASSLTRDSGSKPQHF.

The CDR3 is CASSGLAGVRSYNEQFF. CDR3 nucleotides: TGTGCCAGCAGTGGACTAGCGGGGGTGAGGTCCTACAATGAGCAGTTCTTC. V is TRBV6-2 or TRBV6-3 and J is TRBJ2-1, with 13 bases aligning to TRBD2. With 5 bases clipped from V and 1 base from J, the junction kept 5 bases outside the gene matches. Germline CDR1 reads MNHEY; CDR2 reads SVGEGT. CDR3 length: 17 amino acids.

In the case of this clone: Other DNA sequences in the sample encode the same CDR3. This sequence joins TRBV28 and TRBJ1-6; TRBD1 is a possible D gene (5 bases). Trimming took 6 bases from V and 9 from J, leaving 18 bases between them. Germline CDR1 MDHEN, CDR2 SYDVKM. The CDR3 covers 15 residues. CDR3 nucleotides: TGTGCCAGCAGCCCCCCGGGGCAGGGTGGTTCACCCCTCCACTTT. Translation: CASSPPGQGGSPLHF.

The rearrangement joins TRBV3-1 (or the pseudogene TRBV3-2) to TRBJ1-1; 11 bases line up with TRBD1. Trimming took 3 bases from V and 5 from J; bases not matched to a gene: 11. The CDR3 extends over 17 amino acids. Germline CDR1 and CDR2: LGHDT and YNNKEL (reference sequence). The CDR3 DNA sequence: TGTGCCAGCAGCCACCACCGGAGGGGACAGGGGGGAACTGAAGCTTTCTTT. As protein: CASSHHRRGQGGTEAFF.

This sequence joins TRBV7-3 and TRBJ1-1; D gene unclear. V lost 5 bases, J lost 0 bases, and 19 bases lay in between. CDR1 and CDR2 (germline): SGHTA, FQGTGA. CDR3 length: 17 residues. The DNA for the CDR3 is TGTGCCAGCAGCCCATCTCTCGGGCAGACCATGAACACTGAAGCTTTCTTT. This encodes CASSPSLGQTMNTEAFF.

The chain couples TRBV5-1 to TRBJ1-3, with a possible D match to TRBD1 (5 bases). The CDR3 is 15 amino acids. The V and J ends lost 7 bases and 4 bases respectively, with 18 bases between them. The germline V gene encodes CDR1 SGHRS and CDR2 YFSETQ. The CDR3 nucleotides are TGCGCCAGCGGGCAGGGCTCCCTATCGGGAAACACCATATATTTT. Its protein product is CASGQGSLSGNTIYF.

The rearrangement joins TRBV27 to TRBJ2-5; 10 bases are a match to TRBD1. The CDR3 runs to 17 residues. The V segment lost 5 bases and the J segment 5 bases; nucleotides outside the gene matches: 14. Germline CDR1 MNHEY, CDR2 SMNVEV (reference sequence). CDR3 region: CASSPSGTGDSLETQYF. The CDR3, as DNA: TGTGCCAGCAGTCCGTCCGGGACAGGGGATTCTTTGGAGACCCAGTACTTC.

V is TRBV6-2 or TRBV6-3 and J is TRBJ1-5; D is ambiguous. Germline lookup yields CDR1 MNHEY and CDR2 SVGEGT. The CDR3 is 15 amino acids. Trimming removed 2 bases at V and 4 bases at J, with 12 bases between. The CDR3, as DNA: TGTGCCAGCAGTTACGAGGGAACGGGTAATCAGCCCCAGCATTTT. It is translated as CASSYEGTGNQPQHF.

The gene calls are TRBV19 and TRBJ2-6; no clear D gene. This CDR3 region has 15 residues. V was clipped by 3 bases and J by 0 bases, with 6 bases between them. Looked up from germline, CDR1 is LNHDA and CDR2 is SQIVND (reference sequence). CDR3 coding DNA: TGTGCCAGTAGTATGGAGATCTCTGGGGCCAACGTCCTGACTTTC. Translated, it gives CASSMEISGANVLTF.

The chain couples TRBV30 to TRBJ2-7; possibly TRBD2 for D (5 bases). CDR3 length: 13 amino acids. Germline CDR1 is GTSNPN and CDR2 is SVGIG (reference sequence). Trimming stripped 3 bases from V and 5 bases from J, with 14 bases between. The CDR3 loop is CAWRRYAGDEQYF. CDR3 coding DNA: TGTGCCTGGAGACGGTACGCCGGGGACGAGCAGTACTTC.

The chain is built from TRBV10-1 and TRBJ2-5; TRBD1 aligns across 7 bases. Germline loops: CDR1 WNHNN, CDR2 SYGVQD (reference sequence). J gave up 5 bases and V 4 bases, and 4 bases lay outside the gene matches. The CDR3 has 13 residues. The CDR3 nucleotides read TGCGCCAGCAGTGGGGACAGTGGGGAGACCCAGTACTTC. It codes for CASSGDSGETQYF.

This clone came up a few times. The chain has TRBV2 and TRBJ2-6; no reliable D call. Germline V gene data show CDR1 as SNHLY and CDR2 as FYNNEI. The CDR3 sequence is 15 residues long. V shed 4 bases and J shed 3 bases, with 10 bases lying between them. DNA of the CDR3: TGTGCCAGCAGTGTGTCAAGGGTTGGGGCCAACGTCCTGACTTTC. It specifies CASSVSRVGANVLTF.

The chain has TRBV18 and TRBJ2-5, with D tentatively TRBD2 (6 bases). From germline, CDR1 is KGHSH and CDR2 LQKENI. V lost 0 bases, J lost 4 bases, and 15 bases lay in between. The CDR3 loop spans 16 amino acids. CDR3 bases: TGTGCCAGCTCACCACCCAAAGGGAGGAGAGTAGAGACCCAGTACTTC. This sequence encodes CASSPPKGRRVETQYF.

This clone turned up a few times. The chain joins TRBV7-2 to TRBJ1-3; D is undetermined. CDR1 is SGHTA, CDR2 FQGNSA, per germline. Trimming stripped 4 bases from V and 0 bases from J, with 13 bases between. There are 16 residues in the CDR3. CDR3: CASSSSVVTSGNTIYF. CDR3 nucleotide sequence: TGTGCCAGCAGCTCCAGCGTCGTTACCTCTGGAAACACCATATATTTT. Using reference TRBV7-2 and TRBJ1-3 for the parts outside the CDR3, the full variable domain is GAGVSQSPSNKVTEKGKDVELRCDPISGHTALYWYRQSLGQGLEFLIYFQGNSAPDKSGLPSDRFSAERTGGSVSTLTIQRTQQEDSAVYLCASSSSVVTSGNTIYFGEGSWLTVV.

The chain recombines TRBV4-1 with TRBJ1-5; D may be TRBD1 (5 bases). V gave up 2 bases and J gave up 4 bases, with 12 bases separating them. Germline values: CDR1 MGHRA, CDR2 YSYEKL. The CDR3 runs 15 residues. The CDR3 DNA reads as TGCGCCAGCAGCCAAAATATAAGACAGAATCAGCCCCAGCATTTT. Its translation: CASSQNIRQNQPQHF.

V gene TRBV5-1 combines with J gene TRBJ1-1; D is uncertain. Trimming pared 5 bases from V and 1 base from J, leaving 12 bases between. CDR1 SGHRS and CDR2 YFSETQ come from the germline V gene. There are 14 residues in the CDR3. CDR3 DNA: TGCGCCAGCAGTTACGGACGGGGGAACACTGAAGCTTTCTTT. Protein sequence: CASSYGRGNTEAFF.

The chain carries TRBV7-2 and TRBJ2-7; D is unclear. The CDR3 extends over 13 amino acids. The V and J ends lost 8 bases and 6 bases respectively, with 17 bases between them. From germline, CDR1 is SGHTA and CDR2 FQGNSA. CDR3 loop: CASSLDVPGEQYF. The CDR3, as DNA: TGTGCCAGCTCCCTAGACGTCCCGGGCGAGCAGTACTTC.

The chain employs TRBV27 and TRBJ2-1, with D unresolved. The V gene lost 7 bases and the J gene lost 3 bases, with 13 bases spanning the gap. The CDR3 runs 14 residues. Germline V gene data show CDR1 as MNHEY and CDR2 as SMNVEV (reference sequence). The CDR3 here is CASMKGRHYNEQFF. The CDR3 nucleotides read TGTGCCAGCATGAAGGGAAGACACTACAATGAGCAGTTCTTC.

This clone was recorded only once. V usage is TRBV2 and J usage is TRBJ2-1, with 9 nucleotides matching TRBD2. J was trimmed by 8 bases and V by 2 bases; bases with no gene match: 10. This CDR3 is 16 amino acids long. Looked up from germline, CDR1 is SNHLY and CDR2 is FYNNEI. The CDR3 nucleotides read TGTGCCAGCAGTGAACCCATAGCGGGCGGGAGGGATGAGCAGTTCTTC. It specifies CASSEPIAGGRDEQFF.

CDR3 protein: CAWSEQGAQGYTF. CDR3 coding DNA: TGTGCCTGGAGTGAACAGGGGGCCCAGGGCTACACCTTC. The chain couples TRBV30 to TRBJ1-2; 9 nucleotides match TRBD1. Germline V gives CDR1 GTSNPN, CDR2 SVGIG (reference sequence). This CDR3 has 13 amino acids. The V gene end was trimmed by 1 base and the J gene end by 8 bases; junction bases not matched to a gene: 5.

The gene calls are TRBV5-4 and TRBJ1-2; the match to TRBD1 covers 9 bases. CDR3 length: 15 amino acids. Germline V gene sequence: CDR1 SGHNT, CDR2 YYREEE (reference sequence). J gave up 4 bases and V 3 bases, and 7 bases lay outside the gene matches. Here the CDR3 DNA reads TGTGCCAGCAGCTATGACAGGGGGAGGATCTATGGCTACACCTTC. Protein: CASSYDRGRIYGYTF.

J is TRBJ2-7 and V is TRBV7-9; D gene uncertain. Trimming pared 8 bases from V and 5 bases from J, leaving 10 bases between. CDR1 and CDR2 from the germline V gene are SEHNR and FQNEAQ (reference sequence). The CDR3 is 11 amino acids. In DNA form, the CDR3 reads TGTGCCAGCGCCGTTAGGAACGAGCAGTACTTC. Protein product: CASAVRNEQYF.

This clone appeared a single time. CDR3 loop: CASSLAPGRLSGNTIYF. The CDR3 DNA reads as TGTGCCAGCAGCTTGGCCCCAGGGCGCCTGTCTGGAAACACCATATATTTT. V gene TRBV5-4 combines with J gene TRBJ1-3; D is perhaps TRBD1 (5 bases). The CDR3 sequence is 17 residues long. V lost 0 bases, J lost 1 base, and 14 bases lay in between. Germline V gene sequence: CDR1 SGHNT, CDR2 YYREEE (reference sequence). Drawing the rest from reference TRBV5-4 and TRBJ1-3, the complete variable domain is ETGVTQSPTHLIKTRGQQVTLRCSSQSGHNTVSWYQQALGQGPQFIFQYYREEENGRGNFPPRFSGLQFPNYSSELNVNALELDDSALYLCASSLAPGRLSGNTIYFGEGSWLTVV.

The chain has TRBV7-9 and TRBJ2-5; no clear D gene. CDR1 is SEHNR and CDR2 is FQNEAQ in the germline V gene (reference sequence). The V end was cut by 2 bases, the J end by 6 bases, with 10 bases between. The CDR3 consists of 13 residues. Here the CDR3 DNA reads TGTGCCAGCAGCTTAACCGGGTTGAAGACCCAGTACTTC. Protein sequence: CASSLTGLKTQYF.

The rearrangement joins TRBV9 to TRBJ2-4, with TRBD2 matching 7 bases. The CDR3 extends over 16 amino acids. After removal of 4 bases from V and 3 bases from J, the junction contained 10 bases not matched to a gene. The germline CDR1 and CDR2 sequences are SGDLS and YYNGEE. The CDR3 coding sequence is TGTGCCAGCAGCCTCAAGCGGGGAAGGGTCAAAAACATTCAGTACTTC. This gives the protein CASSLKRGRVKNIQYF.